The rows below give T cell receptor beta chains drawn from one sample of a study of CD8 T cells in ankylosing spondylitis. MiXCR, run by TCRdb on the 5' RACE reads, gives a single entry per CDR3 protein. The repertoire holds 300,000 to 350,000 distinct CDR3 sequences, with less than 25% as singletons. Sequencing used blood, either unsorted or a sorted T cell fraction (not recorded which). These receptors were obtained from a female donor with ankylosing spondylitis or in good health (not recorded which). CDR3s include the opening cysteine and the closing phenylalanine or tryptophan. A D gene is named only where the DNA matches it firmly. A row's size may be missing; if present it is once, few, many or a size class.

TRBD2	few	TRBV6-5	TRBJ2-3	TGTGCCAGCAGTTACTCAGGCCTAGCGGGCACAGATACGCAGTATTTT	CASSYSGLAGTDTQYF
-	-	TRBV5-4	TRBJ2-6	TGTGCCAGCAGCGACTTTGACTGGGGCTTTAGGTCTGGGGCCAACGTCCTGACTTTC	CASSDFDWGFRSGANVLTF
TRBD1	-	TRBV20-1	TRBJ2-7	TGCAGTGCAAACGACAGGGGACTTGGCGAGCAGTACTTC	CSANDRGLGEQYF
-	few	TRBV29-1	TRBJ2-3	TGCAGCGTTGAAGATCGGAGTAGCAGCAACACAGATACGCAGTATTTT	CSVEDRSSSNTDTQYF
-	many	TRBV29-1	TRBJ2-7	TGCAGCGTTGGGAACGGCTACGAGCAGTACTTC	CSVGNGYEQYF
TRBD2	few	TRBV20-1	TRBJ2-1	TGCAGTGCTAACCTCGCGGGAGGGTACGCGTGGAATGAGCAGTTCTTC	CSANLAGGYAWNEQFF
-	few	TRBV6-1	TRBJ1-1	TGTGCCAGCCGGTCTGGAGGACTGAACACTGAAGCTTTCTTT	CASRSGGLNTEAFF
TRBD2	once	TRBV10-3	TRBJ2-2	TGTGCCAGCGCTAGGACTAGCGGGGACTACCCCGGGGAGCTGTTTTTT	CASARTSGDYPGELFF
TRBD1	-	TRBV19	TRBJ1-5	TGTGCCAGTAGTATACTCGATGCAGGGGGTTATCAGCCCCAGCATTTT	CASSILDAGGYQPQHF
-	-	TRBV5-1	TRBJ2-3	TGCGCCAGCAGCTTAACAGGGAAGGTGAATCCTAGCACAGATACGCAGTATTTT	CASSLTGKVNPSTDTQYF
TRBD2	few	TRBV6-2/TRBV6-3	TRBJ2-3	TGTGCCAGCAGTTACGCGGGCGGGAGAGATACGCAGTATTTT	CASSYAGGRDTQYF
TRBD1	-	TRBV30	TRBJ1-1	TGTGCCGGCCGACAGGGTACGAACACTGAAGCTTTCTTT	CAGRQGTNTEAFF
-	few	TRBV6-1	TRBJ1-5	TGTGCCAGCAGACTTACGACAGGTTTCAATCAGCCCCAGCATTTT	CASRLTTGFNQPQHF
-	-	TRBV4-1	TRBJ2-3	TGCGCCAGCAGACCAGGGACTGTCACAGATACGCAGTATTTT	CASRPGTVTDTQYF
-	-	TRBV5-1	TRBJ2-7	TGCGCCAGCAGCTTGGACGGACTCTCCTACGAGCAGTACTTC	CASSLDGLSYEQYF
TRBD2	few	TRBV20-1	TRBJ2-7	TGCAGTGCTAGGGTTAGCGGGAGACTATACGAGCAGTACTTC	CSARVSGRLYEQYF
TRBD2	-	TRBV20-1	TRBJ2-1	TGCAGTGCTACTAGCGGGAGGTTCTCCTACAATGAGCAGTTCTTC	CSATSGRFSYNEQFF
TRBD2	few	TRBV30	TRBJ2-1	TGTGCCTGCGGACTAGCGGGAGGGCCTTATTCCGATGAGCAGTTCTTC	CACGLAGGPYSDEQFF
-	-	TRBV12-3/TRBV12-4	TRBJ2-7	TGTGCCAGCAGTTTGAGGGGGGACGGGGAGCAGTACTTC	CASSLRGDGEQYF
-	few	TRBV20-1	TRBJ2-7	TGCAGTGCTAAAAGAGGGCGCGCCTACGAGCAGTACTTC	CSAKRGRAYEQYF
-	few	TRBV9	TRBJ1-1	TGTGCCAGCAGTGACGGGCTTCTGAACACTGAAGCTTTCTTT	CASSDGLLNTEAFF
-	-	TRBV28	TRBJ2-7	TGTGCCAGCAGTTTTGTAACGGGAATGAACGAGCAGTACTTC	CASSFVTGMNEQYF
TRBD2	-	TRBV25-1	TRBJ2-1	TGTGCCAGCAGTAAGGGACTAGCGGGATGGGGGTCCTACAATGAGCAGTTCTTC	CASSKGLAGWGSYNEQFF
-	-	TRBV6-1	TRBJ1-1	TGTGCCAGCAGTGGAAAAAAGGGGGGATTTAACACTGAAGCTTTCTTT	CASSGKKGGFNTEAFF
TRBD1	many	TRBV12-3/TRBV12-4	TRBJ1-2	TGTGCCAGCAGTCCAGGACAGGGAGATGGCTACACCTTC	CASSPGQGDGYTF
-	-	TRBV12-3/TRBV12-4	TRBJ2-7	TGTGCCAGCAGTTTGACCCCCGGGTTGCGACCCTACGAGCAGTACTTC	CASSLTPGLRPYEQYF
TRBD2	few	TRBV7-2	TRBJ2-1	TGTGCCAGCAGACTATCCGGGAGGGCGGGTAATGAGCAGTTCTTC	CASRLSGRAGNEQFF
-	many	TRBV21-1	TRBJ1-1	TGTGCCAGCAGCAAAGGCAGTCTGAACACTGAAGCTTTCTTT	CASSKGSLNTEAFF
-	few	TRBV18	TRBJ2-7	TGTGCCAGCTCAGCCCGATTTACCCAGGCGTCCTACGAGCAGTACTTC	CASSARFTQASYEQYF
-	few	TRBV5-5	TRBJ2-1	TGTGCCAGCAGCGCACTGGACAATCCCAATGAGCAGTTCTTC	CASSALDNPNEQFF
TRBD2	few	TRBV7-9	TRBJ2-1	TGTGCCAGCAGCTTAGTCTATAGCGGGAGGGCTAATGAGCAGTTCTTC	CASSLVYSGRANEQFF
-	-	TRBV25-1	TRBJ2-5	TGTGCCAGCAGGGACGGGACAAACCAAGAGACCCAGTACTTC	CASRDGTNQETQYF
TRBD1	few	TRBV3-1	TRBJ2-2	TGTGCCAGCAGCCACGGACAGGGAGTCGGGGAGCTGTTTTTT	CASSHGQGVGELFF
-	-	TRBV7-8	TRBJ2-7	TGTGCCAGCAGCCATACTGACTCTTCGCAGTACTTC	CASSHTDSSQYF
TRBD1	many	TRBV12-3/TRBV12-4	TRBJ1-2	TGTGCCAGCACCCCCCAGGGGGATGGCTACACCTTC	CASTPQGDGYTF
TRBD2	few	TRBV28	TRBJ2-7	TGTGCCAGCACCATGACTAGCGGCTACGAGCAGTACTTC	CASTMTSGYEQYF
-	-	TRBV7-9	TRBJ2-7	TGTGCCAGCAGCCGCAGGGACTCCTACGAGCAGTACTTC	CASSRRDSYEQYF
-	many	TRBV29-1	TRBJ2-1	TGCAGCTCATGGAGGGGGTACAATGAGCAGTTCTTC	CSSWRGYNEQFF
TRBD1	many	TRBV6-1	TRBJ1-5	TGTGCCAGCAGCACAGGGACAGCAAATCAGCCCCAGCATTTT	CASSTGTANQPQHF
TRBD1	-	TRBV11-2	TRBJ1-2	TGTGCCAGCAGCTTTATCGGGACAGATGCTAACTATGGCTACACCTTC	CASSFIGTDANYGYTF
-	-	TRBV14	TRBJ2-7	TGTGCCAGCAGCCAACACTCCTACGAGCAGTACTTC	CASSQHSYEQYF
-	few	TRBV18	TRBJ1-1	TGTGCCAGCTCACCCGGACAGATGAACACTGAAGCTTTCTTT	CASSPGQMNTEAFF
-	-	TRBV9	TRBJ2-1	TGTGCCAGCGGATCGAGCTCCTACAATGAGCAGTTCTTC	CASGSSSYNEQFF
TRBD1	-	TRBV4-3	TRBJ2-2	TGCGCCAGCAGCCAAGTTCCGGAGACAGGGGTGGCGGCGCTGTTTTTT	CASSQVPETGVAALFF
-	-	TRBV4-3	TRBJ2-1	TGCGCCAGCAGCCAGTTACTCGGCCCTTACAATGAGCAGTTCTTC	CASSQLLGPYNEQFF